This entry lists 27 T cell receptor beta chains sequenced from one sample in a study of T cells in Graves' hyperthyroidism and ophthalmopathy. From RNA transcripts, TCR beta CDR3 regions were amplified. A first-round RT-PCR of the TCR CDR3 used the HTBI primer set. TCRdb re-analysed the multiplex PCR reads in MiXCR, keeping a single row per CDR3 protein. This sample yields around 490,000 distinct CDR3 sequences, of which 15% to 20% are seen a single time; approximately 48% belongs to the top ten. The sample consisted of blood. The receptors were gathered from a man aged 35-49 years with Graves' ophthalmopathy.

This chain joins TRBV6-1 and TRBJ1-5; weak D call: TRBD1 (6 bases). In germline, CDR1 is MNHNS, CDR2 SASEGT. There are 15 residues in the CDR3. With 5 bases removed from V and 7 bases from J, the gap between germline ends came to 18 bases. The CDR3 loop is CASSPSGHLIQPQHF. For the CDR3, the DNA is TGTGCCAGCAGTCCTTCGGGACACCTAATACAGCCCCAGCATTTT.

This clonotype has ten or more counts. The gene calls are TRBV30 and TRBJ1-1; TRBD1 agrees at 7 bases. Germline V lookup: CDR1 GTSNPN, CDR2 SVGIG (reference sequence). CDR3 size: 13 residues. Trimming took 5 bases from V and 2 from J; bases not matched to a gene: 5. The CDR3 bases are TGTGCCTGGGACAGACAGGGAAACACTGAAGCTTTCTTT. Translated, it gives CAWDRQGNTEAFF.

This clonotype was observed at least ten times. The chain carries TRBV7-2 and TRBJ1-2; 7 bases fit TRBD1. Germline CDR1 and CDR2: SGHTA and FQGNSA. The junction had 11 bases not matched to a gene; V was cut back by 5 bases and J by 8 bases. The CDR3 totals 14 residues. CDR3 protein: CASSLNEGAGGYTF. Here the CDR3 DNA reads TGTGCCAGCAGCCTAAATGAGGGGGCAGGGGGCTACACCTTC.

This clonotype came up a few times. The rearrangement joins TRBV27 to TRBJ1-2, with D perhaps matching TRBD1 (5 bases). Germline CDR1 reads MNHEY; CDR2 reads SMNVEV (reference sequence). Trimming removed 3 bases at V and 4 bases at J, with 9 bases between. The CDR3 covers 13 residues. Here the CDR3 reads CASSLAGSYGYTF. CDR3 sequence (DNA): TGTGCCAGCAGTTTGGCAGGGAGCTATGGCTACACCTTC.

This clonotype was detected a few times. The J gene is TRBJ1-5, the V gene TRBV12-3 or TRBV12-4; 8 nucleotides match TRBD1. V shed 4 bases, J shed 2 bases, and the junction held 7 bases outside the gene matches. The CDR3 is made up of 16 amino acids. The CDR3 coding sequence is TGTGCCAGCAGTTCCCGACAGGGGAGTGGCAATCAGCCCCAGCATTTT. Translation: CASSSRQGSGNQPQHF.

The rearrangement joins TRBV6-2 or TRBV6-3 to TRBJ2-3; the match to TRBD2 covers 8 bases. V lost 2 bases to trimming and J lost 1 base; unmatched junction nucleotides: 20. Germline V gene data show CDR1 as MNHEY and CDR2 as SVGEGT. The CDR3 covers 21 residues. DNA for the CDR3: TGTGCCAGCAGTTACCCTACAGCGGGAGCGCTCTCAGGCCCTGGCACAGATACGCAGTATTTT. It encodes CASSYPTAGALSGPGTDTQYF.

In this sample, this clonotype turned up a few times. The V call is TRBV7-8, the J call TRBJ2-7, with D possibly TRBD2 on 5 matching bases. Germline values: CDR1 SGHVS, CDR2 FQNEAQ. This CDR3 comprises 14 residues. Trimming stripped 5 bases from V and 0 bases from J, with 11 bases between. Here the CDR3 reads CASSLTRDSYEQYF. CDR3 DNA: TGTGCCAGCAGCCTTACACGGGACTCCTACGAGCAGTACTTC.

This chain connects TRBV7-8 to TRBJ1-5, with D hard to call. The germline V and J ends were trimmed by 1 base and 5 bases, with 6 bases remaining between them. The CDR3 contains 13 residues. Germline loops: CDR1 SGHVS, CDR2 FQNEAQ. CDR3 sequence reads: CASSLGQYQPQHF. CDR3 nucleotide sequence: TGTGCCAGCAGCTTAGGTCAATATCAGCCCCAGCATTTT.

The CDR3 DNA follows: TGCAGTACGTTTCAAAATGAGCAGTTCTTC. This encodes CSTFQNEQFF. The chain recombines TRBV29-1 with TRBJ2-1; D remains ambiguous. The germline gives CDR1 SQVTM, CDR2 ANQGSEA. The CDR3 runs to 10 residues.

Many counts were recorded for this clonotype. The chain uses TRBV3-1 and TRBJ2-7, with no clear D. V lost 0 bases and J lost 6, with 6 bases in between. Germline V gene sequence: CDR1 LGHDT, CDR2 YNNKEL (reference sequence). This CDR3 has 12 residues. CDR3 coding DNA: TGTGCCAGCAGCCAAGAACTGGGCGAGCAGTACTTC. This gives the protein CASSQELGEQYF.

This clonotype was detected only a few times. A read error may produce the germline difference seen at one junction end. This rearrangement joins TRBV18 to TRBJ1-1; TRBD1 agrees at 10 bases. The CDR3 loop spans 14 amino acids. Germline V gene sequence: CDR1 KGHSH, CDR2 LQKENI. The CDR3 loop is CASSGQGGDTGAFF. CDR3 bases: TGTGCCAGCTCAGGACAGGGGGGGGACACTGGAGCTTTCTTT.

The genes are TRBV27 and TRBJ1-1, with D maybe TRBD1 (5 bases). Trimming removed 0 bases at V and 2 bases at J, with 10 bases between. The V gene's germline CDR1 is MNHEY and CDR2 SMNVEV (reference sequence). The CDR3 consists of 15 residues. The CDR3 is CASSLSGVPNTEAFF. CDR3 in DNA: TGTGCCAGCAGTTTATCAGGGGTACCTAACACTGAAGCTTTCTTT.

The J gene is TRBJ1-2, the V gene TRBV28, with D perhaps TRBD1 (5 bases). Germline CDR1 and CDR2: MDHEN and SYDVKM. Trimming left V 5 bases short and J 7 bases short, with 14 bases between. This CDR3 region has 13 residues. CDR3 nucleotides: TGTGCCAGCAGTACCACACAGGTTCCTGGCTACACCTTC. Its translation is CASSTTQVPGYTF.

The sample holds a few counts of this clonotype. The rearrangement uses TRBV5-1 and TRBJ2-1; the D gene is possibly TRBD1 (7 bases). V shed 4 bases and J shed 6 bases, with 20 bases lying between them. The CDR3 has 16 residues. The V gene's germline CDR1 is SGHRS and CDR2 YFSETQ. CDR3 in DNA: TGCGCCAGCAGCATGGGTTTCCAGGGGGGTGGCAATGAGCAGTTCTTC. This gives the protein CASSMGFQGGGNEQFF.

The CDR3 loop reads CASSVATANYGYTF. The CDR3 DNA is TGTGCCAGCAGCGTAGCTACAGCTAACTATGGCTACACCTTC. V is TRBV9 and J is TRBJ1-2; no reliable D call. The CDR3 extends over 14 amino acids. V lost 0 bases and J 0 bases, leaving 6 bases between the germline ends. Germline lookup yields CDR1 SGDLS and CDR2 YYNGEE.

This clonotype was detected a few times. The chain is built from TRBV12-3 or TRBV12-4 and TRBJ1-5; D possibly corresponds to TRBD1 (5 bases). Between the trimmed V and J ends, which lost 6 bases and 6 bases, there was a span of 18 bases. The CDR3 is 15 residues long. The CDR3 DNA follows: TGTGCCAGCAGCCCGTATGGGGGTATGAGTCAGCCCCAGCATTTT. The encoded protein is CASSPYGGMSQPQHF.

The chain links TRBV10-3 to TRBJ2-7; TRBD1 agrees at 9 bases. The CDR3 covers 13 residues. In germline, CDR1 is ENHRY, CDR2 SYGVKD. The trim removed 7 bases at V and 5 bases at J, leaving 6 bases unmatched. CDR3 nucleotides: TGTGCCATCACTCCGGGGGACAGGGACGAGCAGTACTTC. As protein: CAITPGDRDEQYF.

The rearrangement joins TRBV4-1 to TRBJ1-5; a weak D match, TRBD1 (5 bases). V gave up 0 bases and J gave up 5 bases, with 8 bases separating them. Germline loops: CDR1 MGHRA, CDR2 YSYEKL. The length of the CDR3 is 14 residues. The CDR3 DNA sequence: TGCGCCAGCAGCCAAGAGGGGGGGTATCAGCCCCAGCATTTT. Its translation is CASSQEGGYQPQHF.

This clonotype was seen at least ten times. This chain connects TRBV20-1 to TRBJ2-7; 9 bases map to TRBD2. The ends lost 3 bases at V and 6 bases at J; junction bases unmatched: 6. The CDR3 is 13 amino acids. CDR1 is DFQATT and CDR2 is SNEGSKA in the germline V gene (reference sequence). The CDR3 DNA is TGCAGTGCTAGGGGGCGGGGGGGGCTCGAGCAGTACTTC. This translates into CSARGRGGLEQYF.

The chain recombines TRBV20-1 with TRBJ2-1; D is possibly TRBD2 (6 bases). CDR1 is DFQATT, CDR2 SNEGSKA, per germline (reference sequence). V gave up 2 bases and J gave up 11 bases, with 13 bases separating them. CDR3 length: 12 residues. The CDR3, as DNA: TGCAGTGCTAGAAGGACTACTCTAAAGCAGTTCTTC. It codes for CSARRTTLKQFF.

In its sample, this clonotype was seen many times. The CDR3 loop is CASSLSPAASASKGQFF. The CDR3 nucleotides read TGTGCCAGCAGTTTATCCCCTGCGGCTAGCGCGAGCAAGGGGCAGTTCTTC. The rearrangement joins TRBV28 to TRBJ2-1; a weak D match, TRBD2 (6 bases). The V gene's germline CDR1 is MDHEN and CDR2 SYDVKM. The CDR3 loop spans 17 amino acids. Trimming stripped 1 base from V and 12 bases from J, with 25 bases between. The full variable domain, completed using reference TRBV28 and TRBJ2-1, is DVKVTQSSRYLVKRTGEKVFLECVQDMDHENMFWYRQDPGLGLRLIYFSYDVKMKEKGDIPEGYSVSREKKERFSLILESASTNQTSMYLCASSLSPAASASKGQFFGPGTRLTVL.

There are many counts of this clonotype. Mismatch with germline at one junction end may stem from a read error. The chain recombines TRBV7-9 with TRBJ1-1; the D is unclear. Germline V gene lookup returns CDR1 SEHNR and CDR2 FQNEAQ (reference sequence). The CDR3 has 12 amino acids. The CDR3 protein is CASSFRNTEAFF. The CDR3 bases are TGCGCCAGCAGCTTCAGGAATACTGAAGCTTTCTTT.

There are a few counts of this clonotype. The chain uses TRBV5-1 and TRBJ2-7; D might be TRBD1 (5 bases). Germline CDR1 reads SGHRS; CDR2 reads YFSETQ. Deletions cut 0 bases from V and 1 base from J, with 11 bases between. This CDR3 has 15 residues. Here the CDR3 reads CASSLGGLRSYEQYF. The CDR3 DNA sequence: TGCGCCAGCAGCTTGGGGGGCCTAAGATCCTACGAGCAGTACTTC.

The rearrangement links TRBV5-5 to TRBJ1-6, with D uncertain. Trimming took 0 bases from V and 10 from J, leaving 17 bases between them. This CDR3 has 16 residues. CDR1 SGHKS and CDR2 YYEKEE come from the germline V gene (reference sequence). The CDR3: CASSLDHGLLGSPLHF. As DNA, the CDR3 is TGTGCCAGCAGCTTGGATCACGGACTGTTAGGGTCACCCCTCCACTTT. The whole variable domain, filled in from reference TRBV5-5 and TRBJ1-6, reads DAGVTQSPTHLIKTRGQQVTLRCSPISGHKSVSWYQQVLGQGPQFIFQYYEKEERGRGNFPDRFSARQFPNYSSELNVNALLLGDSALYLCASSLDHGLLGSPLHFGNGTRLTVT.

The V and J genes are TRBV7-9 and TRBJ2-3; TRBD2 matches 7 bases. This CDR3 is 19 amino acids long. Trimming at V came to 2 bases and at J to 0 bases, leaving 14 bases not matched to a gene. Germline CDR1 reads SEHNR; CDR2 reads FQNEAQ (reference sequence). The CDR3: CASSLYGGGPYSSTDTQYF. CDR3 nucleotides: TGTGCCAGCAGCTTATACGGGGGAGGGCCCTATTCTAGCACAGATACGCAGTATTTT.

The genes are TRBV20-1 and TRBJ2-7; 8 bases are shared with TRBD1. From germline, CDR1 is DFQATT and CDR2 SNEGSKA (reference sequence). Germline trimming cut 6 bases from V and 3 bases from J; bases unmatched to any gene: 4. The CDR3 sequence is 12 residues long. CDR3 sequence (DNA): TGCAGTGCAGACACAGGGGGCTACGAGCAGTACTTC. Amino acids: CSADTGGYEQYF.

This clonotype was counted ten times or more. The rearrangement links TRBV3-1 to TRBJ1-2; D is possibly TRBD1 (5 bases). This CDR3 region has 13 residues. The V gene lost 3 bases and the J gene lost 2 bases, with 7 bases spanning the gap. The germline gives CDR1 LGHDT, CDR2 YNNKEL (reference sequence). DNA for the CDR3: TGTGCCAGCAGCCACAGACAGAACTATGGCTACACCTTC. This gives the protein CASSHRQNYGYTF.